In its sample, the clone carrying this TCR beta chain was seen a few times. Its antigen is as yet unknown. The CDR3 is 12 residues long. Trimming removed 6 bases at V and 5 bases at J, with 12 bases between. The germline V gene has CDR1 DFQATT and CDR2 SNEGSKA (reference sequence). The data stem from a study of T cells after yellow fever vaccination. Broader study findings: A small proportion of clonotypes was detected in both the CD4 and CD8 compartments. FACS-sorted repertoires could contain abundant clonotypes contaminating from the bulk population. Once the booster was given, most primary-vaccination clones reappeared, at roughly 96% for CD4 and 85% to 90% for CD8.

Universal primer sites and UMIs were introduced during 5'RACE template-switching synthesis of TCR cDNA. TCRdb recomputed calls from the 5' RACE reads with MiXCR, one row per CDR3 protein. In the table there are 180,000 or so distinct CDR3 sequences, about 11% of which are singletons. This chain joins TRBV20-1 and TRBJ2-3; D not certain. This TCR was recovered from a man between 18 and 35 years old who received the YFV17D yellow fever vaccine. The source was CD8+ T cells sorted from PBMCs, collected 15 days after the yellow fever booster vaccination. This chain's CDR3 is CSADEVGDTQYF. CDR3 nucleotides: TGCAGTGCAGACGAGGTCGGAGATACGCAGTATTTT.